This TCR beta chain appears in the sequencing data of a study of shared clonotypes between healthy human individuals. Overall study results and limits: The sole specimen, blood, was sampled, and tissue repertoires likely differ. The rarefaction results pointed to incomplete sorted-subset sequencing despite large depth.

Sequencing was performed with immunoSEQ multiplex PCR; in TCRdb, only in-frame clones are kept and a portion is missing. This sample has about 2.3 million clones, with 85% to 95% found just once. About this clone: Its antigen is still unknown.

The trim removed 3 bases at V and 9 bases at J, leaving 5 bases unmatched. The CDR3 consists of 15 residues. The germline CDR1 and CDR2 sequences are SGHRS and YFSETQ. CD45RA+ naive and CD45RA-negative memory subsets were separated from CD4+ cells. The chain links TRBV5-1 to TRBJ2-1; 14 bases line up with TRBD2. Sequencing was carried out using naive CD4+ T cells from PBMCs. Subset of the sample: CD45RA+ positively selected. The TCR sequence derives from a man between 18 and 35 years old in good health. Some clones in this sample may be carry-over from other donors' samples. The CDR3: CASSWAGLAGAEQFF. The CDR3 DNA follows: TGCGCCAGCAGCTGGGCGGGACTAGCGGGAGCTGAGCAGTTCTTC.